Listed here are 24 T cell receptor beta chains from one sample, sequenced in a study of shared clonotypes between healthy human individuals. Assay used: immunoSEQ multiplex PCR; TCRdb lists only in-frame clones, some missing. The top ten clones hold 0.37% of a sample with about 2.3 million clones, 85% to 95% of them seen once. Sequencing was carried out using naive CD4+ T cells from PBMCs. The sample's subset: CD45RA+ positively selected. The origin of the receptors is a man aged 18 to 35 in good health. Some clones in this sample may be carry-over from other donors' samples.

The chain employs TRBV6-6 and TRBJ2-1, with no clear D. Deletions cut 4 bases from V and 0 bases from J, with 13 bases between. CDR1 and CDR2 (germline): MNHNY, SVGAGI (reference sequence). The CDR3 is 16 residues long. The CDR3 loop is CASSLTRPRSYNEQFF. CDR3 bases: TGTGCCAGCAGTTTAACGAGGCCTCGCTCCTACAATGAGCAGTTCTTC.

This sequence joins TRBV11-3 and TRBJ2-1, with unresolved D. There are 14 residues in the CDR3. The ends were cut back, 5 bases at V and 0 bases at J, with 8 bases in the middle. The germline gives CDR1 SGHNT, CDR2 YENEEA. CDR3 DNA sequence: TGTGCCAGCAGCACAGACAACTCCTACAATGAGCAGTTCTTC. Its translation: CASSTDNSYNEQFF.

Comment on this clone: This specimen includes other DNA sequences encoding the same CDR3. The chain links TRBV20-1 to TRBJ1-2, with a weak D call TRBD1 (6 bases). The CDR3 covers 11 residues. Trimming took off 6 bases at V and 4 bases at J, with 9 bases between the two ends. Germline values: CDR1 DFQATT, CDR2 SNEGSKA (reference sequence). This CDR3 reads CSARTVYGYTF. In nucleotides, the CDR3 is TGCAGTGCCCGGACAGTCTATGGCTACACCTTC.

The chain links TRBV30 to TRBJ2-5; 11 nucleotides align to TRBD1. The V gene end was trimmed by 7 bases and the J gene end by 5 bases; junction bases not matched to a gene: 12. Per germline, CDR1 GTSNPN and CDR2 SVGIG (reference sequence). The CDR3 totals 15 residues. The CDR3 DNA follows: TGTGCCTCCCTTAATCTGGGACAGGGGGAGGAGACCCAGTACTTC. Protein: CASLNLGQGEETQYF.

The V gene is TRBV7-2, the J gene TRBJ2-1; the match to TRBD1 covers 8 bases. V lost 5 bases to trimming and J lost 0 bases; unmatched junction nucleotides: 6. Germline-derived CDR1 and CDR2 are SGHTA and FQGNSA. The CDR3 spans 16 residues. CDR3 in amino acids: CASSATGTGSYNEQFF. CDR3 nucleotides: TGTGCCAGCAGCGCCACCGGGACAGGCTCCTACAATGAGCAGTTCTTC. Full variable domain (outside the CDR3, taken from reference TRBV7-2 and TRBJ2-1): GAGVSQSPSNKVTEKGKDVELRCDPISGHTALYWYRQSLGQGLEFLIYFQGNSAPDKSGLPSDRFSAERTGGSVSTLTIQRTQQEDSAVYLCASSATGTGSYNEQFFGPGTRLTVL.

This clone was seen a single time. Relative to the germline gene, one junction end is altered; a read error may explain this. The V and J genes are TRBV7-2 and TRBJ2-7; the D gene could be TRBD1 or TRBD2 (5 bases each). Germline CDR1 SGHTA, CDR2 FQGNSA. The CDR3 contains 14 residues. The CDR3 sequence: CASSLGTFPYEQYF. The CDR3 nucleotides are TGTGCCAGCAGTTTAGGGACGTTTCCCTACGAGCAGTACTTC.

This chain joins TRBV15 and TRBJ1-3; D gene unclear. CDR1 and CDR2 (germline): LNHNV, YYDKDF (reference sequence). The germline V and J ends were trimmed by 5 bases and 3 bases, with 8 bases remaining between them. This CDR3 comprises 13 residues. DNA of the CDR3: TGTGCCACCAGCGGCGGATTTGGAAACACCATATATTTT. Amino acids: CATSGGFGNTIYF.

This chain joins TRBV6-5 and TRBJ1-3; D might be TRBD1 (6 bases). Trimming removed 0 bases at V and 4 bases at J, with 13 bases between. Germline CDR1 MNHEY, CDR2 SVGAGI. This CDR3 is built from 16 residues. CDR3 nucleotides: TGTGCCAGCAGTTACTCACCGGGGGCGCAAGGAAACACCATATATTTT. Its protein is CASSYSPGAQGNTIYF.

Comment on this clone: This CDR3 is also generated by other DNA sequences in the sample. The V gene is TRBV2, the J gene TRBJ2-5; perhaps TRBD2 as D (6 bases). V shed 4 bases and J shed 5 bases, with 14 bases lying between them. Germline-derived CDR1 and CDR2 are SNHLY and FYNNEI. This CDR3 is 14 amino acids long. CDR3 DNA sequence: TGTGCCAGCAGTGGTCAGGGTGGAGGGGAGACCCAGTACTTC. Translation: CASSGQGGGETQYF.

This rearrangement joins TRBV29-1 to TRBJ2-1; 8 bases are a match to TRBD2. Germline CDR1 SQVTM, CDR2 ANQGSEA. This CDR3 is 13 amino acids long. V was clipped by 4 bases and J by 10 bases; unmatched bases: 9. The CDR3 loop reads CSVASGSTREQFF. The DNA for the CDR3 is TGCAGCGTTGCCAGCGGGAGCACACGAGAGCAGTTCTTC.

This chain uses TRBV6-5 with TRBJ2-7; D is possibly TRBD2 (5 bases). V lost 7 bases and J lost 1, with 14 bases in between. The germline V gene has CDR1 MNHEY and CDR2 SVGAGI. This CDR3 is 14 amino acids long. The CDR3 region is CASTTSTGSYEQYF. CDR3 sequence (DNA): TGTGCCAGCACAACTTCTACGGGGTCCTACGAGCAGTACTTC.

The genes are TRBV28 and TRBJ2-7, with D hard to call. CDR3 length equals 13 residues. V was trimmed by 7 bases and J by 2 bases, leaving 12 bases between them. CDR1 is MDHEN and CDR2 is SYDVKM in the germline V gene. The CDR3 loop is CASTPPQTYEQYF. For the CDR3, the DNA is TGTGCCAGCACCCCTCCCCAGACCTACGAGCAGTACTTC.

The chain combines TRBV27 with TRBJ2-1; 8 nucleotides agree with TRBD2. V was clipped by 0 bases and J by 2 bases; unmatched bases: 3. The V gene's germline CDR1 is MNHEY and CDR2 SMNVEV (reference sequence). The CDR3 consists of 16 residues. The CDR3 DNA reads as TGTGCCAGCAGTTTATCCCTGCGGGGGGCCTACAATGAGCAGTTCTTC. This gives the protein CASSLSLRGAYNEQFF.

Turning to this clone: The germline gene is not matched at one end of the junction; a read error may be the cause. The V gene is TRBV11-2, the J gene TRBJ2-7, with 9 positions matching TRBD1. The V gene's germline CDR1 is SGHAT and CDR2 FQNNGV. This CDR3 spans 11 amino acids. CDR3 region: CASSLRDRVAF. The CDR3 DNA reads TGTGCCAGCAGCCTCCGGGACAGGGTGGCCTTC.

This clone showed up just once. This rearrangement joins TRBV18 to TRBJ2-7; unclear D gene. Germline CDR1 reads KGHSH; CDR2 reads LQKENI. The V and J ends lost 5 bases and 2 bases respectively, with 13 bases between them. The CDR3 has 14 amino acids. CDR3 nucleotides: TGTGCCAGCTCAACCAGCGCGGAAACCTACGAGCAGTACTTC. It encodes CASSTSAETYEQYF.

The chain links TRBV11-2 to TRBJ1-6, with D perhaps TRBD1 (5 bases). The CDR3 is 19 amino acids. Germline CDR1 and CDR2: SGHAT and FQNNGV. V lost 4 bases and J lost 0, with 19 bases in between. CDR3 coding DNA: TGTGCCAGCAGCTACCGGGACGGTGGCGCGGTCTCCTATAATTCACCCCTCCACTTT. Translated, it gives CASSYRDGGAVSYNSPLHF.

V gene TRBV7-2 combines with J gene TRBJ2-3, with TRBD1 as a possible D gene (6 bases). Germline V gene sequence: CDR1 SGHTA, CDR2 FQGNSA. This CDR3 has 17 residues. Trimming removed 0 bases from V and 2 bases from J, with 15 bases in between. CDR3 nucleotide sequence: TGTGCCAGCAGCTTAGCGGTTCGCAGGGGAACCACAGATACGCAGTATTTT. Amino acids: CASSLAVRRGTTDTQYF.

J is TRBJ1-5 and V is TRBV28, with 7 bases that match TRBD1. CDR3 length equals 16 residues. Germline assignment: CDR1 MDHEN and CDR2 SYDVKM. V lost 5 bases, J lost 0 bases, and 7 bases stayed unmatched. CDR3 in amino acids: CASSPRQGGSNQPQHF. CDR3 coding DNA: TGTGCCAGCAGTCCACGACAGGGCGGTAGCAATCAGCCCCAGCATTTT.

The chain recombines TRBV28 with TRBJ2-5; D not resolved. The germline V gene encodes CDR1 MDHEN and CDR2 SYDVKM. The length of the CDR3 is 12 residues. V lost 5 bases to trimming and J lost 2 bases, with 6 bases between them. The CDR3 region has the DNA TGTGCCAGCAGTATCCCTCAAGAGACCCAGTACTTC. This translates into CASSIPQETQYF. The full variable domain, its missing parts supplied by reference TRBV28 and TRBJ2-5, is DVKVTQSSRYLVKRTGEKVFLECVQDMDHENMFWYRQDPGLGLRLIYFSYDVKMKEKGDIPEGYSVSREKKERFSLILESASTNQTSMYLCASSIPQETQYFGPGTRLLVL.

V usage is TRBV6-1 and J usage is TRBJ1-2; D unclear. CDR1 and CDR2 (germline): MNHNS, SASEGT. V was trimmed by 1 base and J by 4 bases, leaving 10 bases between them. This CDR3 contains 14 residues. The CDR3 DNA sequence: TGTGCCAGCAGTGAAGTGGACGGGAGCTATGGCTACACCTTC. Its protein is CASSEVDGSYGYTF.

The chain couples TRBV6-5 to TRBJ2-3; D is unresolved. Trimming stripped 6 bases from V and 4 bases from J, with 11 bases between. The germline gives CDR1 MNHEY, CDR2 SVGAGI. The CDR3 has 13 residues. The CDR3 DNA reads TGTGCCAGCAGACGAAGGACCTCAGATACGCAGTATTTT. Its protein is CASRRRTSDTQYF.

This clone was observed once. This chain joins TRBV28 and TRBJ2-5; 8 nucleotides line up with TRBD2. CDR1 MDHEN and CDR2 SYDVKM come from the germline V gene. The CDR3 length is 18 residues. V was pared by 5 bases and J by 3 bases, with 17 bases of the junction left unmatched. The CDR3 sequence: CASSLPRGVSGIKETQYF. In DNA, the CDR3 is TGTGCCAGCAGTCTACCCCGGGGTGTTAGCGGGATTAAAGAGACCCAGTACTTC.

The chain couples TRBV29-1 to TRBJ1-2, with D possibly matching TRBD1 (6 bases). The CDR3 has 14 residues. CDR1 and CDR2 (germline): SQVTM, ANQGSEA. V was trimmed by 4 bases and J by 8 bases, leaving 20 bases between them. The CDR3 region has the DNA TGCAGCGTTGTGGGGACAATATACGGTCGGGGCTACACCTTC. Encoded protein: CSVVGTIYGRGYTF.

The V call is TRBV14, the J call TRBJ2-3; a weak D match, TRBD2 (6 bases). The CDR3 is made up of 16 amino acids. Germline V gene lookup returns CDR1 SGHDN and CDR2 FVKESK. Trimming took 0 bases from V and 0 from J, leaving 10 bases between them. In DNA, the CDR3 is TGTGCCAGCAGCCAAGAGGCTAGCGTTAGCACAGATACGCAGTATTTT. It specifies CASSQEASVSTDTQYF.